This TCR beta chain was found in a study of T cell repertoires in cytomegalovirus infection. Study-level information: Both recently identified HLA-C-restricted and well-studied HLA-B-restricted CMV epitopes were used in the study. Matching HLA type, along with CMV infection, was indicated by public TCR beta signatures. Study conclusions and caveats: Cumulative frequency (of public TCR beta family members) identified carriers of CMV plus the relevant HLA.

Comments on this clonotype: Its target is not known.

TCRdb analysed the reads with MiXCR anew, one entry per CDR3 protein. The profile covers hundreds of thousands of distinct CDR3 sequences, with 30% to 35% appearing a single time and around 12% taken by the ten largest. The CDR3 has 15 residues. CDR1 is DFQATT, CDR2 SNEGSKA, per germline (reference sequence). The V gene end was trimmed by 6 bases and the J gene end by 3 bases; junction bases not matched to a gene: 11. The chain carries TRBV20-1 and TRBJ2-3; the match to TRBD1 covers 8 bases. This clonotype originated in a human donor in good health (CMV status not recorded). Some clones in this sample may be carry-over from other donors' samples. The material sequenced was cultured CD8+ T cells from PBMCs, taken from culture after CMV antigen stimulation. CDR3 bases: TGCAGTGCCTTCATCCGGGACAGGACTACAGATACGCAGTATTTT. This codes for CSAFIRDRTTDTQYF.